The rows below give T cell receptor beta chains drawn from one sample of a study of cytomegalovirus exposure and HLA in healthy donors. The table came from immunoSEQ multiplex PCR; TCRdb's copy has only in-frame clones and leaves some out. The sample shows about 160,000 clones, around 82% of them seen only once. The sequenced sample was PBMCs. The receptors here all came from a male donor in good health and CMV-seronegative. The CDR3 runs from the conserved cysteine through the conserved F or W. Each record gives: CDR3 DNA, CDR3 protein, clone size, V gene, J gene, D gene. A D gene is named only where the DNA matches it firmly. Where a row states a size, it is once, few, many or the class of an expanded clone; other rows omit it.

TGTGCCAGCAGCGTGATGGGAGCCCTGAACACTGAAGCTTTCTTT,CASSVMGALNTEAFF,medium-sized,TRBV14,TRBJ1-1,-
TGTGCCAGCCTGGGCAGCATGAACACTGAAGCTTTCTTT,CASLGSMNTEAFF,-,TRBV6-1,TRBJ1-1,-
TGTGCCAGCAGCTTGGGTGGTAGCGGGAACACAGATACGCAGTATTTT,CASSLGGSGNTDTQYF,once,TRBV5-4,TRBJ2-3,TRBD2
TGTGCCAGCAGTGAAGGGGGGGTTCATTTAGGCGATGAGCAGTTCTTC,CASSEGGVHLGDEQFF,-,TRBV2,TRBJ2-1,-
TGCGCCAGCAGCTTGGGCGGGACAGTCGATACGCAGTATTTT,CASSLGGTVDTQYF,once,TRBV5-1,TRBJ2-3,-
TGTGCCATCAGTGAGTCACAGGCTGAGACCCAGTACTTC,CAISESQAETQYF,-,TRBV10-3,TRBJ2-5,-
TGTGCCAGCAGTTATAATCAGCCCCAGCATTTT,CASSYNQPQHF,-,TRBV6-1,TRBJ1-5,-
TGTGCCAGCAGTCCCAGCCGGACTTTGAACACTGAAGCTTTCTTT,CASSPSRTLNTEAFF,-,TRBV27,TRBJ1-1,-
TGCGCCAGCATAAAAGGGAGAAAGAACACTGAAGCTTTCTTT,CASIKGRKNTEAFF,once,TRBV10-2,TRBJ1-1,-
TGTGCTAGTGGTTTGATGGCTAGCAACCACGAGCAGTACTTC,CASGLMASNHEQYF,-,TRBV12-5,TRBJ2-7,-
TGTGCCAGCAATAGCGGGGCTTCCTACGAGCAGTACTTC,CASNSGASYEQYF,-,TRBV2,TRBJ2-7,TRBD2
TGTGCCAGCAGTGGGATGACAGATATTTCCTACGAGCAGTACTTC,CASSGMTDISYEQYF,few,TRBV27,TRBJ2-7,-
TGTGCCAGTAGGGCACCATCGAACACCGGGGAGCTGTTTTTT,CASRAPSNTGELFF,-,TRBV19,TRBJ2-2,-
TGTGCCAGCAGCTGGGGACAGGGTTTTGAAAAACTGTTTTTT,CASSWGQGFEKLFF,-,TRBV5-8,TRBJ1-4,TRBD1
TGTGCCAGCAGGACCGGGGGGACCTCCTACGAGCAGTACTTC,CASRTGGTSYEQYF,-,TRBV6-5,TRBJ2-7,TRBD2
TGTGCCAGCAGCTGGGCCACAGATACGCAGTATTTT,CASSWATDTQYF,-,TRBV7-2,TRBJ2-3,-
TGTGCCAGTAATAAAGGGACTAGGAGTGGGGATACGCAGTATTTT,CASNKGTRSGDTQYF,few,TRBV19,TRBJ2-3,TRBD2
TGTGCCAGCAGCCCCTGGGAGCTGTTTTTT,CASSPWELFF,-,TRBV6-5,TRBJ2-2,-
TGTGCCAGCAGCTCCGGCCCAACTAGCGGGAGACGCGAGCAGTACTTC,CASSSGPTSGRREQYF,-,TRBV13,TRBJ2-7,TRBD2
TGTGCCAGCAGCTTAGTGACGGACTCTTACTACGAGCAGTACTTC,CASSLVTDSYYEQYF,-,TRBV7-8,TRBJ2-7,-
TGTGCCGGTTCGAGGGATCGGACCGGGGAGCTGTTTTTT,CAGSRDRTGELFF,-,TRBV7-9,TRBJ2-2,-
TGTGCCAGCAGAGGGACTAGCGGGAGAGGTGGCAATGAGCAGTTCTTC,CASRGTSGRGGNEQFF,once,TRBV4-2,TRBJ2-1,TRBD2
TGTGCCAGCAGCACCGATCAGGTGAACGCGAACACCGGGGAGCTGTTTTTT,CASSTDQVNANTGELFF,-,TRBV7-9,TRBJ2-2,-
TGTGCCAGCAGACTCGACAGGGAGACCCAGTACTTC,CASRLDRETQYF,-,TRBV28,TRBJ2-5,-
TGTGCCAGCAGTGCACAGGGGACCTTCTCTGGAAACACCATATATTTT,CASSAQGTFSGNTIYF,few,TRBV6-1,TRBJ1-3,TRBD1
TGTGCCAGCAGCCCAACAGGTGGTGAGCAGTACTTC,CASSPTGGEQYF,-,TRBV7-3,TRBJ2-7,-
TGTGCCAGCAGCCCGCCCGGGGTCCTGGTCTACGAGCAGTACTTC,CASSPPGVLVYEQYF,-,TRBV5-4,TRBJ2-7,-
TGTGCCAGCAGCTTAAGGCTAGCAGCTAGCACAGATACGCAGTATTTT,CASSLRLAASTDTQYF,-,TRBV5-4,TRBJ2-3,-
TGTGCCAGCAGCTTAGGGGTAGCGGGAGGGTACGACGAGCAGTACTTC,CASSLGVAGGYDEQYF,-,TRBV7-6,TRBJ2-7,TRBD2
TGTGCCAGCAGCCAAGTGGGGGGGGCAAAAGAAAAACTGTTTTTT,CASSQVGGAKEKLFF,once,TRBV6-1,TRBJ1-4,-
TGTGCCAGCAGCTTTACAGGGGGCGCAGATACGCAGTATTTT,CASSFTGGADTQYF,once,TRBV7-2,TRBJ2-3,TRBD1
TGTGCCAGCAGTGTACAGCCGAACACTGAAGCTTTCTTT,CASSVQPNTEAFF,few,TRBV6-1,TRBJ1-1,-
TGTGCCAGCGGGACTAGCGGGAGGTTCGATGAGCAGTTCTTC,CASGTSGRFDEQFF,-,TRBV18,TRBJ2-1,TRBD2
TGTGCCAGCAGTGGTGGACAGGGCTATGGCTACACCTTC,CASSGGQGYGYTF,-,TRBV9,TRBJ1-2,TRBD1
TGTGCCAGCAGCTCCGGGACAGGGAGGGAGACCCAGTACTTC,CASSSGTGRETQYF,-,TRBV5-4,TRBJ2-5,TRBD1
TGTGCCAGCTCACCACCGGGGGCCTCTGGAAACACCATATATTTT,CASSPPGASGNTIYF,once,TRBV18,TRBJ1-3,-
TGTGCCAGCAGCGTAGAACCACGGACAGGAGATGAAAAACTGTTTTTT,CASSVEPRTGDEKLFF,-,TRBV9,TRBJ1-4,TRBD1
TGTGCCAGCAGGGAGTTCGGGACAGGGACGGAAAAACTGTTTTTT,CASREFGTGTEKLFF,-,TRBV6-4,TRBJ1-4,TRBD1
TGTGCCAGTAGTATTTCCGGGTCTGGGGCCAACGTCCTGACTTTC,CASSISGSGANVLTF,once,TRBV19,TRBJ2-6,-
TGTGCCAGCAGTTTACATAGCAATCAGCCCCAGCATTTT,CASSLHSNQPQHF,-,TRBV28,TRBJ1-5,-
TGTGCCAGCAGCGTATCCCAGGGTTGGTCTGGAAACACCATATATTTT,CASSVSQGWSGNTIYF,-,TRBV9,TRBJ1-3,-